This TCR beta chain was observed in a study of identical twins. Trimming took 5 bases from V and 1 from J, leaving 9 bases between them. The V gene's germline CDR1 is SEHNR and CDR2 FQNEAQ (reference sequence). This CDR3 spans 13 amino acids. cDNA molecules carried unique molecular identifiers, and template switching added a universal primer site. TCRdb passed the 5' RACE reads through MiXCR, listing each CDR3 protein once. The data contain 570,000 or so distinct CDR3 sequences, more than 9% of them seen just once; the ten biggest clones take up roughly 3%. This clonotype was counted at least ten times. Its antigen remains unknown. Findings and limits, study-wide: For out-of-frame beta sequences, excess twin sharing was weaker. Partial confounding of zero-insertion analyses by invariant MAIT and iNKT cells was possible.

Another study also made use of these data, one on yellow fever vaccine responses in identical twins. Per that paper: Twins' vaccine T cell responses reportedly seemed partly convergent and partly personalized.

The chain links TRBV7-9 to TRBJ2-7; no clear D gene. This TCR came from a young woman in good health. Sequencing input: PBMCs. The CDR3 sequence is CASSPSSSYEQYF. The CDR3, as DNA: TGTGCCAGCAGCCCTTCTTCGTCCTACGAGCAGTACTTC.